This T cell receptor beta chain is from a study of cytomegalovirus exposure and HLA in healthy donors. The germline CDR1 and CDR2 sequences are SGHTA and FQGNSA. V lost 5 bases, J lost 8 bases, and 9 bases lay in between. The CDR3 has 12 amino acids. This clone was found a few times. Primers for the PCR totalled 60 Vbeta and 13 Jbeta. Using immunoSEQ multiplex PCR, the repertoire was profiled, and TCRdb retains in-frame clones only, with some absent. The table records 150,000 to 200,000 clones, about 77% of them present only once. The clonotype comes from a woman aged 25 to 39 in good health and CMV-seropositive. The chain employs TRBV7-2 and TRBJ1-4; D not resolved. Sequences were obtained from PBMCs. This chain's CDR3 is CASSPMEEKLFF. In DNA form, the CDR3 reads TGTGCCAGCAGCCCGATGGAGGAAAAACTGTTTTTT.